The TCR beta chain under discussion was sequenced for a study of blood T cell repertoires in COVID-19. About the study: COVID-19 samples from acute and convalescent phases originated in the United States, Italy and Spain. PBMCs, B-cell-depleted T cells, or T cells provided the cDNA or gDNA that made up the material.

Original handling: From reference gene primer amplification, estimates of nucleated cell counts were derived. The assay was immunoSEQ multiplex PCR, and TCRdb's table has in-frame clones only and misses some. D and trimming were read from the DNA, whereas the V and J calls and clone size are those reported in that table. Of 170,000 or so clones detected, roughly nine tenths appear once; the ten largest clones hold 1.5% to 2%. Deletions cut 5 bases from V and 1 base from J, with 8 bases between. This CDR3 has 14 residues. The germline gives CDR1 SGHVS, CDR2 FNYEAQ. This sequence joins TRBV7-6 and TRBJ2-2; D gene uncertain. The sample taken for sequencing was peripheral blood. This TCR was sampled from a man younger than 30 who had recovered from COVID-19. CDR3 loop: CASSPRRNTGELFF. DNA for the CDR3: TGTGCCAGCAGCCCGCGGAGGAACACCGGGGAGCTGTTTTTT.